A single sample gave rise to the 9 T cell receptor beta chains below, sequenced in a study of blood T cell repertoires in COVID-19. Sequenced by immunoSEQ multiplex PCR; TCRdb stores in-frame clones only, minus some. Of over 80,000 clones in the sample, around 88% were seen once. The sequenced sample consisted of peripheral blood. The receptors were gathered from an elderly man with active or convalescent COVID-19.

This clone was recorded once. The chain uses TRBV28 and TRBJ1-4, with TRBD1 identical over 9 bases. V was clipped by 6 bases and J by 8 bases; unmatched bases: 10. CDR1 and CDR2 (germline): MDHEN, SYDVKM. The CDR3 covers 15 residues. The CDR3 nucleotides read TGTGCCAGCAGGGGAAGGGGACAGGGAAGGGAAAAACTGTTTTTT. It specifies CASRGRGQGREKLFF.

This clone has at least ten counts. The chain has TRBV18 and TRBJ1-3; D gene ambiguous. Trimming cost V 3 bases and J 0 bases, with 12 bases left between them. The CDR3 runs 16 residues. CDR1 is KGHSH and CDR2 is LQKENI in the germline V gene. DNA of the CDR3: TGTGCCAGCTCACCCTCGGAGGCGCACTCTGGAAACACCATATATTTT. Its protein product is CASSPSEAHSGNTIYF. Supplemented by reference TRBV18 and TRBJ1-3, the full variable domain reads NAGVMQNPRHLVRRRGQEARLRCSPMKGHSHVYWYRQLPEEGLKFMVYLQKENIIDESGMPKERFSAEFPKEGPSILRIQQVVRGDSAAYFCASSPSEAHSGNTIYFGEGSWLTVV.

The rearrangement joins TRBV3-1 (or the pseudogene TRBV3-2) to TRBJ2-7, with 8 nucleotides matching TRBD1. The CDR3 spans 15 residues. The ends lost 4 bases at V and 2 bases at J; junction bases unmatched: 7. Per germline, CDR1 LGHDT and CDR2 YNNKEL (reference sequence). This chain's CDR3 is CASSPTGTGTYEQYF. For the CDR3, the DNA is TGTGCCAGCAGCCCTACCGGGACAGGAACCTACGAGCAGTACTTC.

The CDR3 DNA reads TGTGCCAGCAGTTCGGGACAGGGCGGGTATGGCTACACCTTC. Protein sequence: CASSSGQGGYGYTF. The rearrangement links TRBV6-5 to TRBJ1-2; TRBD1 aligns across 9 bases. The junction had 5 bases not matched to a gene; V was cut back by 4 bases and J by 5 bases. The CDR3 consists of 14 residues. CDR1 is MNHEY and CDR2 is SVGAGI in the germline V gene.

The chain employs TRBV9 and TRBJ1-2, with D tentatively TRBD1 (5 bases). V lost 3 bases and J lost 4, with 13 bases in between. Germline lookup yields CDR1 SGDLS and CDR2 YYNGEE. The CDR3 is 14 amino acids. The CDR3 loop is CASSGSTAFYGYTF. CDR3 DNA sequence: TGTGCCAGCAGCGGGTCGACAGCGTTCTATGGCTACACCTTC.

The gene calls are TRBV2 and TRBJ2-7; TRBD1 matches at 7 bases. The CDR3 has 15 residues. Looked up from germline, CDR1 is SNHLY and CDR2 is FYNNEI. J lost 6 bases, V lost 5 bases, and 13 bases had no gene match. Written as DNA, the CDR3 is TGTGCCAGCAGTTATACTCGGGACAGTGGAGTCGAGCAGTACTTC. Translating it yields CASSYTRDSGVEQYF.

This chain links TRBV23-1 with TRBJ2-1; 14 nucleotides align to TRBD2. TRBV23-1 is marked as an open reading frame, function uncertain. The CDR3 is 20 amino acids. The J segment lost 4 bases and the V segment lost 6 bases, leaving 17 bases of the junction unmatched. The CDR3 DNA is TGCGCCAGCAGCCACCTTATCGGGACTAGCGGGAGTTTAGGTTACAATGAGCAGTTCTTC. It yields the protein CASSHLIGTSGSLGYNEQFF.

The chain couples TRBV5-1 to TRBJ2-3, with TRBD1 matching 8 bases. CDR3 length: 16 amino acids. The germline V gene has CDR1 SGHRS and CDR2 YFSETQ. Trimming took 5 bases from V and 2 from J; bases not matched to a gene: 10. CDR3 in DNA: TGCGCCAGCAGTCTGTCAGGACAGGGACCCACAGATACGCAGTATTTT. It is translated as CASSLSGQGPTDTQYF. The full variable domain, in which reference TRBV5-1 and TRBJ2-3 provide the parts outside the CDR3, is KAGVTQTPRYLIKTRGQQVTLSCSPISGHRSVSWYQQTPGQGLQFLFEYFSETQRNKGNFPGRFSGRQFSNSRSEMNVSTLELGDSALYLCASSLSGQGPTDTQYFGPGTRLTVL.

J is TRBJ2-7 and V is TRBV14, with TRBD1 as a possible D gene (7 bases). Germline values: CDR1 SGHDN, CDR2 FVKESK. V was shortened by 1 base and J by 0 bases, with 10 bases between the two germline ends. The CDR3 has 15 amino acids. CDR3: CASSQGRDSSYEQYF. CDR3 in DNA: TGTGCCAGCAGCCAAGGGCGGGACAGCTCCTACGAGCAGTACTTC.